These 29 T cell receptor beta chains came from one sample sequenced in a study of shared clonotypes between healthy human individuals. Profiled with immunoSEQ multiplex PCR; TCRdb holds only in-frame clones, not every one. The sample has about 600,000 clones, more than 95% seen once. Specimen: naive CD4+ T cells sorted from blood. Subset of the sample: CD45RA+ positively selected. Every receptor here comes from a woman aged 25 to 39 in good health.

The rearrangement uses TRBV11-2 and TRBJ2-5; 9 nucleotides match TRBD2. The length of the CDR3 is 18 residues. Trimming cost V 4 bases and J 2 bases; bases outside gene matches: 14. CDR1 is SGHAT and CDR2 is FQNNGV in the germline V gene. The CDR3 DNA is TGTGCCAGCAGCTCTGAAATAACCCCGACTAGCGGACAAGAGACCCAGTACTTC. Its protein is CASSSEITPTSGQETQYF.

The V call is TRBV28, the J call TRBJ1-2, with 7 bases identical to TRBD1. Germline CDR1 is MDHEN and CDR2 is SYDVKM. This CDR3 spans 16 amino acids. Trimming removed 4 bases from V and 4 bases from J; junction bases left unmatched: 12. CDR3 sequence (DNA): TGTGCCAGCAGTTCTCAGGTGACCGCAGGGGGCTATGGCTACACCTTC. The encoded protein is CASSSQVTAGGYGYTF.

The chain employs TRBV28 and TRBJ2-7, with D maybe TRBD2 (6 bases). The V end was cut by 8 bases, the J end by 3 bases, with 20 bases between. Germline V gives CDR1 MDHEN, CDR2 SYDVKM. CDR3 size: 15 residues. In DNA form, the CDR3 reads TGTGCCAGCGGGACGAACTTAGCGGCGAACTACGAGCAGTACTTC. This encodes CASGTNLAANYEQYF.

The chain uses TRBV28 and TRBJ2-7; 8 nucleotides match TRBD2. J was trimmed by 5 bases and V by 6 bases; bases with no gene match: 6. Germline V lookup: CDR1 MDHEN, CDR2 SYDVKM. The CDR3 extends over 13 amino acids. CDR3 loop: CASRRAGGNEQYF. In DNA form, the CDR3 reads TGTGCCAGCAGGAGGGCGGGAGGAAACGAGCAGTACTTC.

CDR3 nucleotides: TGCGCCAGCAGCCAAGAGGCTGGACAGGGTCTGGAGACCCAGTACTTC. Translated: CASSQEAGQGLETQYF. The V and J genes are TRBV4-1 and TRBJ2-5; 8 nucleotides match TRBD1. Trimming took 0 bases from V and 5 from J; bases not matched to a gene: 8. This CDR3 contains 16 residues. Germline V lookup: CDR1 MGHRA, CDR2 YSYEKL.

A single count supports this clone. This chain connects TRBV4-2 to TRBJ1-1; TRBD1 matches at 7 bases. The V and J ends lost 4 bases and 0 bases, in that order; junction bases with no gene match: 20. Germline-derived CDR1 and CDR2 are LGHNA and YNFKEQ. CDR3 size: 20 residues. In DNA form, the CDR3 reads TGTGCCAGCAGCCTTATGGCCATGTCAAGGGACAGCCGGATGAACACTGAAGCTTTCTTT. Encoded protein: CASSLMAMSRDSRMNTEAFF.

This chain connects TRBV10-3 to TRBJ1-1, with D unresolved. V gave up 0 bases and J gave up 5 bases, with 19 bases separating them. Germline CDR1 ENHRY, CDR2 SYGVKD. The CDR3 totals 17 residues. The CDR3: CAISESPHIRDLTEAFF. Written as DNA, the CDR3 is TGTGCCATCAGTGAGTCGCCTCACATACGAGATTTGACTGAAGCTTTCTTT.

This clone showed up just once. V is TRBV6-1 and J is TRBJ1-4; 9 nucleotides align to TRBD1. Germline CDR1 MNHNS, CDR2 SASEGT. With 5 bases clipped from V and 5 bases from J, the junction kept 6 bases outside the gene matches. The CDR3 is 15 amino acids. The CDR3: CASSFAGQGNEKLFF. The CDR3 DNA reads TGTGCCAGCAGTTTCGCAGGACAGGGGAATGAAAAACTGTTTTTT.

The gene calls are TRBV7-9 and TRBJ2-5; TRBD2 matches at 10 bases. The DNA matches TRBJ2-7 better at its end, which makes the J call doubtful. CDR1 SEHNR and CDR2 FQNEAQ come from the germline V gene (reference sequence). The CDR3 is 17 residues long. The CDR3 bases are TGTGCCAGCAGCTCCCGGGGGCCCGGGACTAGCGTCTACGAGCAGTACTTC. Protein product: CASSSRGPGTSVYEQYF.

The J gene is TRBJ2-4, the V gene TRBV2, with 7 bases lining up with TRBD1. CDR1 and CDR2 from the germline V gene are SNHLY and FYNNEI. The CDR3 has 14 residues. V trimming: 5 bases; J trimming: 7 bases; junction bases outside the gene matches: 8. The CDR3 coding sequence is TGTGCCAGCAGTCAGGTCAGGGACAGCAACATTCAGTACTTC. It is translated as CASSQVRDSNIQYF. Full variable domain (outside the CDR3, taken from reference TRBV2 and TRBJ2-4): EPEVTQTPSHQVTQMGQEVILRCVPISNHLYFYWYRQILGQKVEFLVSFYNNEISEKSEIFDDQFSVERPDGSNFTLKIRSTKLEDSAMYFCASSQVRDSNIQYFGAGTRLSVL.

The chain recombines TRBV7-9 with TRBJ2-7, with 13 positions matching TRBD2. The germline V gene encodes CDR1 SEHNR and CDR2 FQNEAQ (reference sequence). The CDR3 is made up of 17 amino acids. V shed 5 bases, J shed 6 bases, and the junction held 13 bases outside the gene matches. CDR3 coding DNA: TGTGCCAGCAGCCCGCCCCCTACTAGCGGGAGGGTGGGCGAGCAGTACTTC. It yields the protein CASSPPPTSGRVGEQYF.

The chain uses TRBV5-1 and TRBJ2-1, with D maybe TRBD1 (5 bases). The CDR3 runs 15 residues. Germline V lookup: CDR1 SGHRS, CDR2 YFSETQ. Between the trimmed V and J ends, which lost 0 bases and 4 bases, there was a span of 11 bases. The CDR3 sequence: CASSLAPGQYNEQFF. The CDR3 DNA reads TGCGCCAGCAGCTTGGCGCCAGGGCAGTACAATGAGCAGTTCTTC.

The chain carries TRBV21-1 and TRBJ1-4. TRBV21-1 is assigned pseudogene status. CDR3 length: 15 residues. The CDR3 coding sequence is TGTGCCAGCAGCAAAGTGCGGGGCCCTAATGAAAAACTGTTTTTT. It is translated as CASSKVRGPNEKLFF.

This chain links TRBV28 with TRBJ2-1, with TRBD1 identical over 9 bases. Germline values: CDR1 MDHEN, CDR2 SYDVKM. CDR3 length: 15 amino acids. The trim removed 6 bases at V and 4 bases at J, leaving 7 bases unmatched. The CDR3 DNA reads TGTGCCAGCAGGGGACAGGGTACGTCGTACAATGAGCAGTTCTTC. Translated, it gives CASRGQGTSYNEQFF.

The V call is TRBV2, the J call TRBJ2-2, with TRBD1 as a possible D gene (5 bases). V was shortened by 2 bases and J by 1 base, with 11 bases between the two germline ends. The CDR3 covers 16 residues. Germline assignment: CDR1 SNHLY and CDR2 FYNNEI. The CDR3, as DNA: TGTGCCAGCAGTGAACTGGGGCTTTTGAACACCGGGGAGCTGTTTTTT. Its protein product is CASSELGLLNTGELFF.

This clone was counted a few times. The chain's CDR3 is CITRGGFNQPQHF. The DNA of the CDR3 is TGTATCACGCGGGGCGGGTTCAATCAGCCCCAGCATTTT. The chain combines TRBV6-5 with TRBJ1-5; D might be TRBD1 (5 bases). This CDR3 spans 13 amino acids. Germline V gene data show CDR1 as MNHEY and CDR2 as SVGAGI.

V gene TRBV29-1 combines with J gene TRBJ2-1; 13 bases match TRBD2. The CDR3 is 16 residues long. Germline values: CDR1 SQVTM, CDR2 ANQGSEA. Trimming at V came to 4 bases and at J to 6 bases, leaving 9 bases not matched to a gene. CDR3 sequence: CSVVRLRTSGSNEQFF. CDR3 sequence (DNA): TGCAGCGTTGTAAGACTCCGGACTAGCGGGAGCAATGAGCAGTTCTTC.

The chain employs TRBV5-1 and TRBJ1-5; no firm D call. From germline, CDR1 is SGHRS and CDR2 YFSETQ. The CDR3 is 13 amino acids. V was trimmed by 5 bases and J by 4 bases, leaving 10 bases between them. The CDR3 sequence is CASSRGDNQPQHF. DNA of the CDR3: TGCGCCAGCAGTCGGGGAGATAATCAGCCCCAGCATTTT.

The J gene is TRBJ2-7, the V gene TRBV5-1; D may be TRBD1 (5 bases). The germline V and J ends were trimmed by 2 bases and 3 bases, with 15 bases remaining between them. Germline assignment: CDR1 SGHRS and CDR2 YFSETQ. The CDR3 is 15 residues long. CDR3 nucleotide sequence: TGCGCCAGCAGCTTAGAACAGGAGTCCTTCTACGAGCAGTACTTC. Its protein is CASSLEQESFYEQYF.

This chain uses TRBV5-1 with TRBJ2-5; 8 positions match TRBD1. From germline, CDR1 is SGHRS and CDR2 YFSETQ. V was clipped by 4 bases and J by 1 base; unmatched bases: 6. CDR3 length: 15 residues. This chain's CDR3 is CASSPSDRGQETQYF. The CDR3 region has the DNA TGCGCCAGCAGCCCCTCAGACAGGGGCCAAGAGACCCAGTACTTC. Looking up the rest from reference TRBV5-1 and TRBJ2-5 gives the full variable domain: KAGVTQTPRYLIKTRGQQVTLSCSPISGHRSVSWYQQTPGQGLQFLFEYFSETQRNKGNFPGRFSGRQFSNSRSEMNVSTLELGDSALYLCASSPSDRGQETQYFGPGTRLLVL.

This CDR3 reads CASTQEGASTEAFF. CDR3 nucleotides: TGTGCCAGCACCCAAGAGGGGGCGAGCACTGAAGCTTTCTTT. This chain links TRBV2 with TRBJ1-1; 7 bases line up with TRBD1. V lost 7 bases and J lost 4; bases outside the gene matches: 9. CDR1 is SNHLY and CDR2 is FYNNEI in the germline V gene. The CDR3 extends over 14 amino acids.

The rearrangement uses TRBV9 and TRBJ2-5; tentative D call: TRBD1 (5 bases). This CDR3 comprises 15 residues. V lost 1 base, J lost 4 bases, and 14 bases lay in between. Germline values: CDR1 SGDLS, CDR2 YYNGEE. The CDR3 loop reads CASSVRWVRGETQYF. As DNA, the CDR3 is TGTGCCAGCAGCGTACGATGGGTAAGGGGAGAGACCCAGTACTTC.

The chain has TRBV29-1 and TRBJ2-5; weak D call: TRBD2 (5 bases). The CDR3 is made up of 14 amino acids. The V end was cut by 3 bases, the J end by 5 bases, with 16 bases between. Per the germline V gene, CDR1 is SQVTM and CDR2 is ANQGSEA. The CDR3 nucleotides read TGCAGCGTTGATCGGGTTGGGGAGATGGAGACCCAGTACTTC. Translating it yields CSVDRVGEMETQYF.

The V and J genes are TRBV27 and TRBJ2-3; tentatively, D is TRBD2 (7 bases). Per germline, CDR1 MNHEY and CDR2 SMNVEV (reference sequence). The CDR3 runs to 15 residues. Trimming left V 3 bases short and J 3 bases short, with 13 bases between. CDR3 amino acids: CASSFLGGGTDTQYF. The CDR3 DNA reads as TGTGCCAGCAGTTTTCTAGGGGGGGGTACAGATACGCAGTATTTT.

This clone has a single count. This sequence joins TRBV15 and TRBJ1-5; D remains unclear. CDR1 is LNHNV, CDR2 YYDKDF, per germline (reference sequence). Trimming removed 0 bases at V and 5 bases at J, with 5 bases between. The CDR3 is 13 amino acids. CDR3 coding DNA: TGTGCCACCAGCAGAGAGGTCGATCAGCCCCAGCATTTT. Residues: CATSREVDQPQHF.

This clone has just one count. This sequence joins TRBV4-1 and TRBJ2-1, with 9 bases matching TRBD2. V dropped 4 bases and J dropped 8; count of bases not matched to a gene: 9. Germline CDR1 is MGHRA and CDR2 is YSYEKL. CDR3 length equals 15 residues. CDR3 DNA: TGCGCCAGCAGCCGGCGGGAGGGCCGTATGGATGAGCAGTTCTTC. Its protein is CASSRREGRMDEQFF.

This chain links TRBV6-5 with TRBJ1-1; TRBD1 matches at 9 bases. Unmatched junction bases numbered 6, after V lost 6 bases and J lost 4 bases. Germline V lookup: CDR1 MNHEY, CDR2 SVGAGI. The CDR3 has 14 residues. The CDR3 here is CASRHRGQGTEAFF. CDR3 DNA sequence: TGTGCCAGCAGGCACAGGGGGCAAGGCACTGAAGCTTTCTTT.

The genes are TRBV4-1 and TRBJ1-5; D is unclear. Germline CDR1 is MGHRA and CDR2 is YSYEKL. Trimming shortened V by 4 bases and J by 1 base, and 14 bases separated the two germline ends. The length of the CDR3 is 16 residues. This CDR3 reads CASSPGVLGSNQPQHF. The CDR3 DNA is TGCGCCAGCAGCCCCGGCGTCCTGGGGAGCAATCAGCCCCAGCATTTT.

This clone has just one count. The rearrangement uses TRBV2 and TRBJ2-1; tentatively, D is TRBD1 or TRBD2 (10 bases each). V dropped 4 bases and J dropped 4 bases, with 29 bases sitting between them. This CDR3 is 20 amino acids long. Per germline, CDR1 SNHLY and CDR2 FYNNEI. CDR3 loop: CASSVPRDRGQREGYNEQFF. The CDR3, as DNA: TGTGCCAGCAGTGTGCCCCGGGACAGGGGACAGCGGGAGGGTTACAATGAGCAGTTCTTC.